This TCR beta chain emerged from a study of post-analysis software for immune sequencing data. Looking at the study overall: As for disease course, relapsing-remitting, secondary progressive and progressive-relapsing multiple sclerosis were all included.

Unique-molecular-identifier-tagged TCR beta cDNA libraries were used. T cells numbering roughly 0.95 to 11 million gave rise to about 490,000 cDNA molecules. MiXCR, run by TCRdb on the PCR reads, gives a single entry per CDR3 protein. Of some 890,000 distinct CDR3 sequences listed, about 57% are singletons. The CDR3 has 16 amino acids. V was cut by 0 bases and J by 3 bases, with 14 bases left in between. Germline assignment: CDR1 MNHEY and CDR2 SVGAGI. In the case of this clonotype: Its antigen remains unidentified.

Findings of the study overall: Samples sharing a preparation batch grouped tightly together when assessed by F measure. The five TRBV segments detected at higher frequency in patients than in controls included TRBV5-6, TRBV5-1 and TRBV20-1.

The TCR originated in a girl aged 5 to 17 with multiple sclerosis. The chain carries TRBV6-5 and TRBJ1-1; the D is unclear. The material sequenced was blood. CDR3 residues: CASSYSRSEGHTEAFF. The CDR3 DNA sequence: TGTGCCAGCAGTTACTCGAGGTCGGAAGGGCACACTGAAGCTTTCTTT.